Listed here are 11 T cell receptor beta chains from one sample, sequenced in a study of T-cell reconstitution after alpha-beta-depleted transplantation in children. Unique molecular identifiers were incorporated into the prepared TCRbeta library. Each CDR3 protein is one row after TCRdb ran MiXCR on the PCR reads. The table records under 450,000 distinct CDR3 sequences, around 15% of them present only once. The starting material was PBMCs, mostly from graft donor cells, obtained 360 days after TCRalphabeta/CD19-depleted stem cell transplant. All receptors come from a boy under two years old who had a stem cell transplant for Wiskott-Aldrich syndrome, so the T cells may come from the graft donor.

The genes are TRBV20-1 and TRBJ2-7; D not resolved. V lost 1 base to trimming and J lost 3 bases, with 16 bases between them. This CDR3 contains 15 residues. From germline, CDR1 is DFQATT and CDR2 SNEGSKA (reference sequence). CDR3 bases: TGCAGTGCTAGAGTAGGGTCGGCTTCTTTCTACGAGCAGTACTTC. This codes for CSARVGSASFYEQYF.

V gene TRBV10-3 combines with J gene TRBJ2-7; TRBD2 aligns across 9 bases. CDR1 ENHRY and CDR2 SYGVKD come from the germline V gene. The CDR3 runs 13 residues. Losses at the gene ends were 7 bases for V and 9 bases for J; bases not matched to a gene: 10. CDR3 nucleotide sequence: TGTGCCATCACCAATTCCGGGACTAGCTTGCAGTACTTC. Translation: CAITNSGTSLQYF.

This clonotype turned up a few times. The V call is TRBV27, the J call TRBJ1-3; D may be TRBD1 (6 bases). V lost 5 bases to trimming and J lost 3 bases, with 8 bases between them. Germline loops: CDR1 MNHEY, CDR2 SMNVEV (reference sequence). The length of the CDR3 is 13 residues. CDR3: CASSRQVGNTIYF. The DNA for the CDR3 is TGTGCCAGCAGTCGACAGGTTGGAAACACCATATATTTT.

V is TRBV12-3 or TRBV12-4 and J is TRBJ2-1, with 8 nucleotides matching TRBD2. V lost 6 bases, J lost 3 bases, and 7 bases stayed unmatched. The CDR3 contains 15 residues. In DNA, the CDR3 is TGTGCCAGCAGCCCAGCGGGAGCCAACTACAATGAGCAGTTCTTC. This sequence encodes CASSPAGANYNEQFF.

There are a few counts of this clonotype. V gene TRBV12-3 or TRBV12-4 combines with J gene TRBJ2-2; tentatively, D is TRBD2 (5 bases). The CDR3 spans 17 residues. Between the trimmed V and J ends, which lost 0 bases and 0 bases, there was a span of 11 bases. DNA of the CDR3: TGTGCCAGCAGTTTAGCACTCGGGGTATCGAACACCGGGGAGCTGTTTTTT. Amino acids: CASSLALGVSNTGELFF.

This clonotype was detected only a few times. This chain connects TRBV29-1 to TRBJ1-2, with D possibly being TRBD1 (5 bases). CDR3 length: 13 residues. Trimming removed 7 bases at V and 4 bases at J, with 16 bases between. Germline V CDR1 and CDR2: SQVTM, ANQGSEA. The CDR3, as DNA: TGCAGCGATACGGGACCTAAGGGCTATGGCTACACCTTC. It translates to CSDTGPKGYGYTF. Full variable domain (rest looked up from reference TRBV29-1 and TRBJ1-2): SAVISQKPSRDICQRGTSLTIQCQVDSQVTMMFWYRQQPGQSLTLIATANQGSEATYESGFVIDKFPISRPNLTFSTLTVSNMSPEDSSIYLCSDTGPKGYGYTFGSGTRLTVV.

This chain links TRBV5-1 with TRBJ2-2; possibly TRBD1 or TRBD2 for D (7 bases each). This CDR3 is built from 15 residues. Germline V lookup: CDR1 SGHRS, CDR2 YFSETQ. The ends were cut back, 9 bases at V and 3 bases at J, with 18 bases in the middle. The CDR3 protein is CATRSGDRDTGELFF. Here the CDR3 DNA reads TGCGCCACCCGAAGCGGGGACAGAGACACCGGGGAGCTGTTTTTT.

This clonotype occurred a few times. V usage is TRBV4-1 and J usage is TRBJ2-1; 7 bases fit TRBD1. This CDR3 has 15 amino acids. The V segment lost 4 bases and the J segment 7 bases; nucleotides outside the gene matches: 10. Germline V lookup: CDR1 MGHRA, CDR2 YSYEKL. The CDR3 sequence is CASSPWDSSGNEQFF. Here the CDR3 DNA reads TGCGCCAGCAGCCCTTGGGACAGCTCAGGGAATGAGCAGTTCTTC.

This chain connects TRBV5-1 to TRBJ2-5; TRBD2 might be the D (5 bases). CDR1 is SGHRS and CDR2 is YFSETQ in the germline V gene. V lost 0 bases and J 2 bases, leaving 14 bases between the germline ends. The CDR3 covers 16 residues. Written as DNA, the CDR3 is TGCGCCAGCAGCTTGGCGAATGGGCGGGTTCAAGAGACCCAGTACTTC. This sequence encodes CASSLANGRVQETQYF. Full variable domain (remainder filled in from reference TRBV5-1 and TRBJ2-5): KAGVTQTPRYLIKTRGQQVTLSCSPISGHRSVSWYQQTPGQGLQFLFEYFSETQRNKGNFPGRFSGRQFSNSRSEMNVSTLELGDSALYLCASSLANGRVQETQYFGPGTRLLVL.

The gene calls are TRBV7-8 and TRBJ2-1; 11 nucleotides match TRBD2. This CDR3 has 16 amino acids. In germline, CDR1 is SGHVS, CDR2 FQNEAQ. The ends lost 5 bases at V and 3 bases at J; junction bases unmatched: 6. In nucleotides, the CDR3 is TGTGCCAGCAGCCCGTCCGGGACTAGCGGCTACAATGAGCAGTTCTTC. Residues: CASSPSGTSGYNEQFF.

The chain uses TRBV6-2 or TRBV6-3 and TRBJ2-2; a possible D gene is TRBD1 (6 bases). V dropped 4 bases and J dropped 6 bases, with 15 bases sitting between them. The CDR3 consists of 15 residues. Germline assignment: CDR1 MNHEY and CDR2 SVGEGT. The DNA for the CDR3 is TGTGCCAGCAGTTTCCGACAGGTCGGGGCCGGGGAGCTGTTTTTT. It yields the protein CASSFRQVGAGELFF.